This TCR beta chain was recorded in a study of CD8 T cells in ankylosing spondylitis. Each TCR beta library was made by quantitative 5'-RACE that incorporated molecular barcodes. TCRdb redid the calling of the 5' RACE reads with MiXCR, one entry per CDR3 protein. The profile covers more than 300,000 distinct CDR3 sequences, with around 10% appearing a single time and roughly 9.1% taken by the ten largest. This CDR3 contains 14 residues. Germline loops: CDR1 SGHRS, CDR2 YFSETQ. The ends were cut back, 4 bases at V and 0 bases at J, with 10 bases in the middle. Regarding the study as a whole: What seemed typical of ankylosing spondylitis blood was a TCR beta motif built from about 8 highly homologous variants. Several of the motif variants were reported before in synovial fluid and blood from reactive arthritis.

This clonotype was detected many times. The antigen is unknown. The clonotype comes from a female donor with ankylosing spondylitis or in good health (not recorded which). V usage is TRBV5-1 and J usage is TRBJ1-2; D remains ambiguous. What was sequenced was blood, either unsorted or a sorted T cell fraction (not recorded which). CDR3 DNA sequence: TGCGCCAGCAGCGACGCCGGGACTAACTATGGCTACACCTTC. Its protein is CASSDAGTNYGYTF.